This entry describes one TCR beta chain. These data belong to a study of blood T cell repertoires in COVID-19. This CDR3 is 12 amino acids long. V dropped 0 bases and J dropped 7 bases, with 7 bases sitting between them. The germline V gene has CDR1 SGHNT and CDR2 YYREEE (reference sequence). Clones were sequenced by immunoSEQ multiplex PCR, and TCRdb holds only the in-frame ones, with some missing. The table has 15,000 to 20,000 clones, about 82% seen once; the top ten hold 60% to 65%. The sample taken for sequencing was peripheral blood. The receptor comes from a man older than 75 with acute or convalescent COVID-19. The chain employs TRBV5-4 and TRBJ1-2; D remains ambiguous. CDR3 residues: CASSLATTGYTF. As DNA, the CDR3 is TGTGCCAGCAGCTTGGCTACTACTGGCTACACCTTC.